Described below is a single TCR beta chain sequence and its context. No antigen is known for it. Germline CDR1 is SGHNT and CDR2 is YYREEE (reference sequence). The V end was cut by 0 bases, the J end by 6 bases, with 7 bases between. The CDR3 is 13 amino acids. The source of the sample is a study of T cell responses to AZD1222 COVID-19 vaccine. Regarding the study as a whole: Most donors were white British, females outnumbered males, and clonal diversity was possibly underestimated. Spike-specific TCRs gained breadth and depth after people received two AZD1222 doses. Across the whole spike, CD4 TCRs peaked at regions 160-218 and 743-854.

The table came from immunoSEQ multiplex PCR; TCRdb's copy has only in-frame clones and leaves some out. The sample lists about 56,000 clones; nearly 80% were seen once. The input for sequencing was peripheral blood, taken 28 days after the second AZD1222 dose. The sequence derives from an adult who received the AZD1222 COVID-19 vaccine. The chain has TRBV5-4 and TRBJ2-4; D may be TRBD1 (6 bases). In DNA form, the CDR3 reads TGTGCCAGCAGCTTGGTGACAGGAAACATTCAGTACTTC. Residues: CASSLVTGNIQYF.